This is a list of T cell receptor beta chains from one sample in a study of blood T cell repertoires in COVID-19. Sequencing was performed with immunoSEQ multiplex PCR; in TCRdb, only in-frame clones are kept and a portion is missing. Here the sample spans over 150,000 clones, 88% being singletons. The sample consisted of PBMCs or T cells enriched from blood (not recorded which). The receptors derive from a woman under 30 who had recovered from COVID-19. The CDR3 runs from the conserved cysteine through the conserved F or W. Fields, in order: CDR3 length, V gene, CDR3 protein.

16 | TRBV5-3 | CARSLPHLTSINEQFF
15 | TRBV4-1 | CASSQWGSGDYEQYF
14 | TRBV19 | CASSIAGYQETQYF
14 | TRBV6-1 | CASSEQGVSGELFF
15 | TRBV9 | CASSVGGSRSYEQYF
18 | TRBV4-2 | CASSQEGTGGDFPDTQYF
14 | TRBV18 | CASSPTGGGETQYF
16 | TRBV3-1/TRBV3-2 | CASSPFSGTTYNEQFF
17 | TRBV5-8 | CASSLGQGVWAQETQYF
16 | TRBV19 | CASSTGRRIMNTEAFF
17 | TRBV19 | CASSAVSGRESSYEQYF
14 | TRBV6-2/TRBV6-3 | CASSFQQGDSPLHF
13 | TRBV29-1 | CSVSLSGANVLTF
14 | TRBV28 | CASSSGQARYEQYF
15 | TRBV28 | CASSLAGRSTDTQYF
17 | TRBV7-3 | CASSLMAGADNTREQFF
19 | TRBV7-2 | CASSPQPPLLAPSTDTQYF
13 | TRBV5-4 | CASSPEGVSPLHF
13 | TRBV7-9 | CASSLTSPNEQYF
15 | TRBV27 | CASTQGGASYNEQFF